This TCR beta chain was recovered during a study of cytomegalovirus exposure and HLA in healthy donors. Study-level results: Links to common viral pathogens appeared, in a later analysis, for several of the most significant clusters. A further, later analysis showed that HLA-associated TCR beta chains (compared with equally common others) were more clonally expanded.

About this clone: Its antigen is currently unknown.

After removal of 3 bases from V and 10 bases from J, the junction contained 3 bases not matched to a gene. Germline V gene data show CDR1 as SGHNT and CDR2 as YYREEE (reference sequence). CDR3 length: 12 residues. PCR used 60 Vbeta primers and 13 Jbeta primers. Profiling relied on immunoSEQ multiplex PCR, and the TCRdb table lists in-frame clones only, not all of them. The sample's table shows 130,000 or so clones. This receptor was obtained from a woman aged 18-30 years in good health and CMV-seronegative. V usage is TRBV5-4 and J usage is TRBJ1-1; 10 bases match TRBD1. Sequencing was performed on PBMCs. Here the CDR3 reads CASSSGTGVAFF. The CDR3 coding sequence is TGTGCCAGCAGCTCGGGGACAGGGGTAGCTTTCTTT.